The source of this T cell receptor beta chain is a study of PD-1 blockade in classical Hodgkin lymphoma. Relapse after autologous stem cell transplantation occurred in every patient, and brentuximab vedotin exposure varied. General study results and limits: A reduction in baseline TCR diversity was reportedly seen in newly diagnosed patients relative to healthy donors. Baseline diversity was lower in partial responders and progressors than complete responders. CD8+ TCR diversity did not rise significantly by C4D1, unlike CD4+.

With regard to this clone: The antigen is undetermined.

This CDR3 has 14 residues. The junction had 5 bases not matched to a gene; V was cut back by 0 bases and J by 10 bases. In germline, CDR1 is SGDLS, CDR2 YYNGEE. TCRdb's table, derived via immunoSEQ multiplex PCR, lists solely in-frame clones and lacks some. Of under 30,000 clones in the sample, around 80% were seen once. The sequencing used peripheral blood mononuclear cells (PBMCs), collected before the second cycle of nivolumab. The sequence was obtained from a human donor with classical Hodgkin lymphoma. This chain links TRBV9 with TRBJ2-1, with 9 bases identical to TRBD2. CDR3 residues: CASSVVAGVMEQFF. CDR3 in DNA: TGTGCCAGCAGCGTAGTAGCGGGGGTGATGGAGCAGTTCTTC.